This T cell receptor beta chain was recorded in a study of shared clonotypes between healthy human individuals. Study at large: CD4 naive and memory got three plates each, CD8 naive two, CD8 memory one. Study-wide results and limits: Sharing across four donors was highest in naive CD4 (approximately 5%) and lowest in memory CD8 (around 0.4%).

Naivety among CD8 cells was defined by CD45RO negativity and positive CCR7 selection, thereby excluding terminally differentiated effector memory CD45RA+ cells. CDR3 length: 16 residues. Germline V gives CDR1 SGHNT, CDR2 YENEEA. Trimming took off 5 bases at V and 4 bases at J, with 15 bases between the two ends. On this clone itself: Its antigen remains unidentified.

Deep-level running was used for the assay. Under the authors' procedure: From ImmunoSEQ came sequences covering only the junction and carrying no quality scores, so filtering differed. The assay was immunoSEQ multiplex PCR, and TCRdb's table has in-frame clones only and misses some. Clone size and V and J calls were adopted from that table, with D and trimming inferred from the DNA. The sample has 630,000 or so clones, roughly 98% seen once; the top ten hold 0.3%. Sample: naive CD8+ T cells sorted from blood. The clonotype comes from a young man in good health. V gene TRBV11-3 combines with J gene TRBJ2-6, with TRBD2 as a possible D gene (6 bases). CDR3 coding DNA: TGTGCCAGCAGCCCCCCCCGGGGGTCAGGGGCCAACGTCCTGACTTTC. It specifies CASSPPRGSGANVLTF.